These T cell receptor beta chains were read from a single sample in a study of identical twins. TCRdb ran MiXCR on the 5' RACE reads and lists one entry per CDR3 protein. The data hold about 530,000 distinct CDR3 sequences, with around 15% observed a single time. These data also formed part of another study, on yellow fever vaccine responses in identical twins.

Material: CD4+ T cells sorted from blood. These TCRs come from a woman aged 18-35 years in good health. Each CDR3 is given with its conserved first and last residue. Each record gives: V gene, clone size, J gene, D gene, CDR3 protein, CDR3 DNA. The D gene is left open where the match is weak. Size values are once, few and many counts, or a class for expanded clones, and some rows have none.

v_call: TRBV7-9
clone_size: NA
j_call: TRBJ2-2
d_call: TRBD1
cdr3_aa: CASSLGQGDHGELFF
cdr3_nt: TGTGCCAGCAGCTTAGGCCAGGGGGATCACGGGGAGCTGTTTTTT

v_call: TRBV29-1
clone_size: NA
j_call: TRBJ1-1
d_call: NA
cdr3_aa: CSVEDHRENTEAFF
cdr3_nt: TGCAGCGTTGAAGACCACAGGGAGAACACTGAAGCTTTCTTT

v_call: TRBV5-1
clone_size: NA
j_call: TRBJ1-4
d_call: NA
cdr3_aa: CASGQATNEKLFF
cdr3_nt: TGCGCCAGCGGCCAGGCAACTAATGAAAAACTGTTTTTT

v_call: TRBV5-1
clone_size: few
j_call: TRBJ2-2
d_call: NA
cdr3_aa: CASSLTGQKTGELFF
cdr3_nt: TGCGCCAGCAGCTTGACAGGACAGAAGACCGGGGAGCTGTTTTTT

v_call: TRBV12-3/TRBV12-4
clone_size: few
j_call: TRBJ2-3
d_call: TRBD2
cdr3_aa: CASSLELAARDTQYF
cdr3_nt: TGTGCCAGCAGTTTAGAACTAGCGGCAAGAGATACGCAGTATTTT

v_call: TRBV5-1
clone_size: NA
j_call: TRBJ2-1
d_call: TRBD2
cdr3_aa: CASSGTSGRILGGEQFF
cdr3_nt: TGCGCCAGCAGCGGTACTAGCGGGAGAATTCTTGGTGGTGAGCAGTTCTTC

v_call: TRBV28
clone_size: many
j_call: TRBJ1-1
d_call: NA
cdr3_aa: CAITGIDLVNTEAFF
cdr3_nt: TGTGCCATCACAGGGATAGATTTGGTGAACACTGAAGCTTTCTTT

v_call: TRBV3-1
clone_size: few
j_call: TRBJ2-7
d_call: NA
cdr3_aa: CASSQAAYYEQYF
cdr3_nt: TGTGCCAGCAGCCAAGCGGCCTACTACGAGCAGTACTTC

v_call: TRBV5-5
clone_size: NA
j_call: TRBJ2-1
d_call: TRBD2
cdr3_aa: CASSPGLAGRYEQFF
cdr3_nt: TGTGCCAGCAGCCCCGGACTAGCGGGAAGGTATGAGCAGTTCTTC

v_call: TRBV12-3/TRBV12-4
clone_size: NA
j_call: TRBJ2-7
d_call: TRBD2
cdr3_aa: CASSSGTSGKQYF
cdr3_nt: TGTGCCAGCAGTTCCGGGACTAGCGGGAAGCAGTACTTC

v_call: TRBV12-3/TRBV12-4
clone_size: many
j_call: TRBJ2-5
d_call: NA
cdr3_aa: CASSADRQETQYF
cdr3_nt: TGTGCCAGCAGTGCCGACAGACAAGAGACCCAGTACTTC

v_call: TRBV2
clone_size: NA
j_call: TRBJ1-1
d_call: NA
cdr3_aa: CASSGDWENTEAFF
cdr3_nt: TGTGCCAGCAGTGGGGACTGGGAAAACACTGAAGCTTTCTTT

v_call: TRBV18
clone_size: many
j_call: TRBJ1-1
d_call: NA
cdr3_aa: CASSHTGSLNTEAFF
cdr3_nt: TGTGCCAGCTCACATACCGGGAGCTTGAACACTGAAGCTTTCTTT

v_call: TRBV6-6
clone_size: NA
j_call: TRBJ2-7
d_call: NA
cdr3_aa: CASSYGGLEQYF
cdr3_nt: TGTGCCAGCAGTTACGGCGGACTCGAGCAGTACTTC

v_call: TRBV29-1
clone_size: NA
j_call: TRBJ2-1
d_call: TRBD1
cdr3_aa: CSVLRDSASIEQFF
cdr3_nt: TGCAGCGTGCTCCGGGACAGCGCTAGTATCGAGCAGTTCTTC

v_call: TRBV24-1
clone_size: few
j_call: TRBJ2-1
d_call: TRBD1
cdr3_aa: CATSDWGQAFNEQFF
cdr3_nt: TGTGCCACCAGTGATTGGGGACAGGCTTTCAATGAGCAGTTCTTC

v_call: TRBV7-7
clone_size: many
j_call: TRBJ2-1
d_call: NA
cdr3_aa: CASSFGVGSYNEQFF
cdr3_nt: TGTGCCAGCAGCTTCGGGGTCGGGTCATACAATGAGCAGTTCTTC

v_call: TRBV2
clone_size: NA
j_call: TRBJ1-5
d_call: TRBD1
cdr3_aa: CASSENRGSNQPQHF
cdr3_nt: TGTGCCAGCAGTGAAAACAGGGGTAGCAATCAGCCCCAGCATTTT

v_call: TRBV6-1
clone_size: NA
j_call: TRBJ2-5
d_call: NA
cdr3_aa: CATKLVYGKETQYF
cdr3_nt: TGTGCCACAAAGCTAGTTTACGGTAAAGAGACCCAGTACTTC

v_call: TRBV4-1
clone_size: NA
j_call: TRBJ2-4
d_call: TRBD1
cdr3_aa: CASSQPGQNLAKNIQYF
cdr3_nt: TGCGCCAGCAGCCAACCGGGACAGAATCTAGCCAAAAACATTCAGTACTTC

v_call: TRBV7-9
clone_size: NA
j_call: TRBJ2-1
d_call: NA
cdr3_aa: CASSLASRDEQFF
cdr3_nt: TGTGCCAGCAGCTTAGCTAGTAGAGATGAGCAGTTCTTC

v_call: TRBV6-1
clone_size: NA
j_call: TRBJ1-4
d_call: TRBD1
cdr3_aa: CASSRGQADEKLFF
cdr3_nt: TGTGCCAGCAGCCGGGGACAGGCGGATGAAAAACTGTTTTTT

v_call: TRBV9
clone_size: few
j_call: TRBJ2-3
d_call: NA
cdr3_aa: CASSSHWGGLTDTQYF
cdr3_nt: TGTGCCAGCAGCTCCCATTGGGGGGGCCTCACAGATACGCAGTATTTT

v_call: TRBV20-1
clone_size: few
j_call: TRBJ1-2
d_call: NA
cdr3_aa: CSAKGSWGYTF
cdr3_nt: TGCAGTGCTAAGGGGTCTTGGGGCTACACCTTC

v_call: TRBV7-2
clone_size: few
j_call: TRBJ2-5
d_call: TRBD2
cdr3_aa: CASSSGTSRIQETQYF
cdr3_nt: TGTGCCAGCAGCAGCGGGACTAGCAGAATCCAAGAGACCCAGTACTTC

v_call: TRBV6-2/TRBV6-3
clone_size: few
j_call: TRBJ2-1
d_call: TRBD2
cdr3_aa: CASSRTSGGSVNEQFF
cdr3_nt: TGTGCCAGCAGTAGGACTAGCGGGGGGTCTGTGAATGAGCAGTTCTTC

v_call: TRBV20-1
clone_size: NA
j_call: TRBJ1-5
d_call: NA
cdr3_aa: CSARGSLSNQPQHF
cdr3_nt: TGCAGTGCTAGAGGCTCACTAAGCAATCAGCCCCAGCATTTT

v_call: TRBV5-1
clone_size: NA
j_call: TRBJ2-2
d_call: TRBD2
cdr3_aa: CASSMRTSGSRELFF
cdr3_nt: TGCGCCAGCAGCATGAGGACTAGCGGGAGTAGGGAGCTGTTTTTT

v_call: TRBV6-1
clone_size: NA
j_call: TRBJ1-1
d_call: NA
cdr3_aa: CASRDRTAPNTEAFF
cdr3_nt: TGTGCCAGCAGGGATCGGACAGCCCCGAACACTGAAGCTTTCTTT

v_call: TRBV28
clone_size: few
j_call: TRBJ1-4
d_call: NA
cdr3_aa: CASTSGGKVEKLFF
cdr3_nt: TGTGCCAGCACCTCGGGGGGGAAGGTTGAAAAACTGTTTTTT

v_call: TRBV19
clone_size: many
j_call: TRBJ1-5
d_call: NA
cdr3_aa: CASTSGGVGNQPQHF
cdr3_nt: TGTGCCAGTACCTCCGGGGGGGTAGGTAATCAGCCCCAGCATTTT

v_call: TRBV5-5
clone_size: NA
j_call: TRBJ2-1
d_call: TRBD1
cdr3_aa: CASSKGGTGINNEQFF
cdr3_nt: TGTGCCAGCAGCAAAGGGGGGACAGGGATTAACAATGAGCAGTTCTTC

v_call: TRBV5-1
clone_size: few
j_call: TRBJ1-1
d_call: NA
cdr3_aa: CASSLLGGSGMNTEAFF
cdr3_nt: TGCGCCAGCAGCTTGCTGGGTGGATCGGGCATGAACACTGAAGCTTTCTTT

v_call: TRBV3-1
clone_size: NA
j_call: TRBJ2-1
d_call: NA
cdr3_aa: CASGDPGSLLGAYNEQFF
cdr3_nt: TGTGCCAGCGGTGACCCCGGGAGCCTATTGGGAGCCTACAATGAGCAGTTCTTC

v_call: TRBV7-8
clone_size: NA
j_call: TRBJ1-2
d_call: TRBD1
cdr3_aa: CASSLAGQWPRGYTF
cdr3_nt: TGTGCCAGCAGCTTAGCGGGACAGTGGCCTCGGGGCTACACCTTC

v_call: TRBV7-8
clone_size: few
j_call: TRBJ2-1
d_call: NA
cdr3_aa: CASSLGVVLARDFYNEQFF
cdr3_nt: TGTGCCAGCAGCTTAGGGGTTGTGTTAGCGCGAGACTTTTACAATGAGCAGTTCTTC

v_call: TRBV5-1
clone_size: few
j_call: TRBJ2-3
d_call: TRBD1
cdr3_aa: CASSRSTGGFWTDTQYF
cdr3_nt: TGCGCCAGCAGCAGGAGCACAGGGGGCTTTTGGACAGATACGCAGTATTTT

v_call: TRBV29-1
clone_size: NA
j_call: TRBJ2-4
d_call: NA
cdr3_aa: CSVDGGTKNIQYF
cdr3_nt: TGCAGCGTTGATGGGGGTACCAAAAACATTCAGTACTTC

v_call: TRBV5-1
clone_size: NA
j_call: TRBJ2-1
d_call: NA
cdr3_aa: CASSPVGINNEQFF
cdr3_nt: TGCGCCAGCAGCCCTGTCGGAATAAACAATGAGCAGTTCTTC

v_call: TRBV14
clone_size: few
j_call: TRBJ1-1
d_call: NA
cdr3_aa: CASSQGGYGAFF
cdr3_nt: TGTGCCAGCAGCCAAGGGGGGTACGGAGCTTTCTTT

v_call: TRBV7-2
clone_size: NA
j_call: TRBJ1-2
d_call: NA
cdr3_aa: CASSLGQVGYTF
cdr3_nt: TGTGCCAGCAGCTTAGGACAGGTTGGATACACCTTC

v_call: TRBV25-1
clone_size: NA
j_call: TRBJ2-1
d_call: NA
cdr3_aa: CASSGIGNEQFF
cdr3_nt: TGTGCCAGCAGTGGGATTGGAAATGAGCAGTTCTTC

v_call: TRBV7-9
clone_size: NA
j_call: TRBJ1-1
d_call: NA
cdr3_aa: CASSLTPLEAFF
cdr3_nt: TGTGCCAGCAGCTTGACTCCCCTTGAAGCTTTCTTT